This T cell receptor beta chain was recovered during a study of T-cell reconstitution after alpha-beta-depleted transplantation in children. Study findings and constraints: Newly made T cells mostly supplied T-cell counts and diversity one year after transplant. Expanded graft clones numbering several hundred reportedly gave rise to alpha-beta T cells about two months after transplant. Surviving recipient cells, namely T cells and thymic progenitors, were the source of high day-60 TCRbeta diversity in some patients.

This clonotype was counted ten times or more. Antigen unknown. Using unique molecular identifiers, the investigators prepared the TCRbeta library. MiXCR, run by TCRdb on the PCR reads, gives a single entry per CDR3 protein. The sample carries nearly 200,000 distinct CDR3 sequences, 6.3% recorded once. Per germline, CDR1 MDHEN and CDR2 SYDVKM. V lost 5 bases to trimming and J lost 5 bases; unmatched junction nucleotides: 21. The CDR3 runs 20 residues. The chain couples TRBV28 to TRBJ2-3; 11 bases agree with TRBD2. The input for sequencing was PBMCs, taken before TCRalphabeta/CD19-depleted stem cell transplant. This sequence originates from a girl less than two years old with combined immunodeficiency, due to receive a stem cell transplant. The CDR3 DNA is TGTGCCAGCAGTCCAATCGGGGGAACTAGCGGGAGAGGTGGTAAAGATACGCAGTATTTT. Its translation: CASSPIGGTSGRGGKDTQYF.